The 26 T cell receptor beta chains reported below all come from one sample, sequenced in a study of Graves' ophthalmopathy and Graves' hyperthyroidism. The authors amplified TCR beta CDR3 regions, and they did so from RNA transcripts for repertoire sequencing. HTBI primers were employed in first-round RT-PCR, then a second-round multiplex PCR followed. TCRdb re-analysed the multiplex PCR reads in MiXCR, keeping a single row per CDR3 protein. The sample records around 590,000 distinct CDR3 sequences, less than 45% being singletons. Sequencing was done on a sample of peripheral blood or thyroid tissue (not recorded which). Source of these receptors: an adult man with Graves' hyperthyroidism.

The chain employs TRBV4-1 and TRBJ1-4, with 7 nucleotides matching TRBD1. Unmatched junction bases numbered 1, after V lost 2 bases and J lost 10 bases. Germline assignment: CDR1 MGHRA and CDR2 YSYEKL. The CDR3 is 12 amino acids. CDR3 protein: CASSQQGGKLFF. The CDR3 nucleotides are TGCGCCAGCAGCCAACAGGGGGGAAAACTGTTTTTT.

The chain recombines TRBV24-1 with TRBJ2-3; TRBD1 matches at 8 bases. Per the germline V gene, CDR1 is KGHDR and CDR2 is SFDVKD. The CDR3 runs 16 residues. V gave up 4 bases and J gave up 1 base; unmatched junction bases: 6. CDR3 DNA: TGTGCCACCAGTGACTTCGGACAGGGAGGCACAGATACGCAGTATTTT. It is translated as CATSDFGQGGTDTQYF.

To note about this clonotype: Sequence at one end of the junction differs from germline and may be a read error. J is TRBJ1-1 and V is TRBV5-1, with D possibly TRBD1 on 6 matching bases. This CDR3 contains 15 residues. Looked up from germline, CDR1 is SGHRS and CDR2 is YFSETQ. The CDR3 coding sequence is TGTGCCAGCTCACGAACAGGGAGCATGAACACTGAAGCTTTCTTT. This encodes CASSRTGSMNTEAFF.

For this clonotype: Without the conserved terminal phenylalanine or tryptophan, this CDR3 likely stems from a read error. The limits of the CDR3 on the DNA are not certain, so only TCRdb's listed CDR3 is given. The chain uses TRBV24-1 and TRBJ2-6; the D segment call TRBD2 is taken from the table without a DNA check. The CDR3 is 11 residues long, counting both termini. CDR1 is KGHDR and CDR2 is SFDVKD in the germline V gene. The CDR3 reads CATSSGTSGYT.

This chain connects TRBV2 to TRBJ1-2; possibly TRBD1 for D (6 bases). The CDR3 covers 12 residues. Germline values: CDR1 SNHLY, CDR2 FYNNEI. Deletions cut 4 bases from V and 4 bases from J, with 7 bases between. In DNA, the CDR3 is TGTGCCAGCAGTGGGGGGCGCTATGGCTACACCTTC. This translates into CASSGGRYGYTF.

This clonotype was picked up many times. The chain employs TRBV3-1 and TRBJ2-5; D gene uncertain. The CDR3 has 12 amino acids. CDR1 is LGHDT and CDR2 is YNNKEL in the germline V gene (reference sequence). V gave up 2 bases and J gave up 5 bases, with 6 bases separating them. CDR3 sequence (DNA): TGTGCCAGCAGCCAAAAGTTGGAGACCCAGTACTTC. Protein: CASSQKLETQYF.

The chain recombines TRBV19 with TRBJ2-3; the D is unclear. The germline CDR1 and CDR2 sequences are LNHDA and SQIVND (reference sequence). CDR3 length: 19 residues. The V and J ends lost 3 bases and 2 bases respectively, with 24 bases between them. The CDR3: CASSIIVRGSSPLTDTQYF. The CDR3 DNA reads as TGTGCCAGTAGTATTATCGTTCGTGGCAGTTCCCCCCTCACAGATACGCAGTATTTT. The complete variable domain, with remaining parts taken from reference TRBV19 and TRBJ2-3, reads DGGITQSPKYLFRKEGQNVTLSCEQNLNHDAMYWYRQDPGQGLRLIYYSQIVNDFQKGDIAEGYSVSREKKESFPLTVTSAQKNPTAFYLCASSIIVRGSSPLTDTQYFGPGTRLTVL.

With respect to this clonotype: This likely comes from a read error, as the CDR3 has no conserved phenylalanine or tryptophan at its end. The chain uses TRBV12-3 or TRBV12-4 and TRBJ1-1; 11 nucleotides match TRBD1. The CDR3 loop spans 15 amino acids. V was pared by 5 bases and J by 4 bases, with 6 bases of the junction left unmatched. CDR3 protein: CASSPGTGGSTEAFS. The CDR3 bases are TGTGCCAGCAGTCCGGGGACAGGGGGGAGCACTGAAGCTTTCTCT.

This chain joins TRBV10-3 and TRBJ1-4, with 8 nucleotides matching TRBD1. Per the germline V gene, CDR1 is ENHRY and CDR2 is SYGVKD. The CDR3 has 13 residues. J was trimmed by 7 bases and V by 6 bases; bases with no gene match: 4. CDR3 loop: CAIRGQGSEKLFF. Here the CDR3 DNA reads TGTGCCATCAGAGGACAGGGCTCTGAAAAACTGTTTTTT.

This clonotype showed up many times. The rearrangement links TRBV2 to TRBJ1-1, with 9 bases aligning to TRBD1. The length of the CDR3 is 13 residues. V lost 9 bases to trimming and J lost 1 base; unmatched junction nucleotides: 3. From germline, CDR1 is SNHLY and CDR2 FYNNEI. CDR3 sequence (DNA): TGTGCCAGGCCGGGACAGGGGAACACTGAAGCTTTCTTT. Residues: CARPGQGNTEAFF.

This clonotype appeared many times. The rearrangement joins TRBV5-1 to TRBJ2-5, with 8 bases that match TRBD2. Germline assignment: CDR1 SGHRS and CDR2 YFSETQ. This CDR3 is built from 14 residues. V shed 5 bases and J 5 bases; nucleotides not matched to a gene: 8. The CDR3, as DNA: TGCGCCAGCAGTTACAGCGGGAGTTATGAGACCCAGTACTTC. Its translation is CASSYSGSYETQYF.

The V call is TRBV19, the J call TRBJ1-5; D uncertain. Trimming pared 3 bases from V and 2 bases from J, leaving 11 bases between. The germline V gene has CDR1 LNHDA and CDR2 SQIVND (reference sequence). The CDR3 loop spans 15 amino acids. DNA for the CDR3: TGTGCCAGTAGTATCGAGTACTGGGGCAATCAGCCCCAGCATTTT. This translates into CASSIEYWGNQPQHF.

The gene calls are TRBV29-1 and TRBJ2-7; a weak D match, TRBD1 (6 bases). CDR1 and CDR2 from the germline V gene are SQVTM and ANQGSEA. This CDR3 has 13 residues. V lost 4 bases to trimming and J lost 3 bases, with 13 bases between them. CDR3 loop: CSVAQGQGYEQYF. DNA for the CDR3: TGCAGCGTTGCCCAGGGGCAGGGCTACGAGCAGTACTTC.

This chain uses TRBV19 with TRBJ1-5; weak D call: TRBD1 (6 bases). CDR3 length: 16 residues. Germline V gives CDR1 LNHDA, CDR2 SQIVND (reference sequence). V was pared by 7 bases and J by 2 bases, with 18 bases between. The CDR3 is CASTPLGGLRNQPQHF. In DNA form, the CDR3 reads TGTGCCAGTACTCCGTTGGGGGGGCTTCGCAATCAGCCCCAGCATTTT. Complete variable domain (other parts from reference TRBV19 and TRBJ1-5): DGGITQSPKYLFRKEGQNVTLSCEQNLNHDAMYWYRQDPGQGLRLIYYSQIVNDFQKGDIAEGYSVSREKKESFPLTVTSAQKNPTAFYLCASTPLGGLRNQPQHFGDGTRLSIL.

This clonotype was seen ten or more times. J is TRBJ1-2 and V is TRBV19; perhaps TRBD1 as D (6 bases). The length of the CDR3 is 15 residues. CDR1 is LNHDA, CDR2 SQIVND, per germline (reference sequence). V was cut by 4 bases and J by 4 bases, with 16 bases left in between. The CDR3 reads CASSTSDSPLYGYTF. The CDR3 nucleotides are TGTGCCAGTAGTACCTCGGACAGTCCCCTCTATGGCTACACCTTC.

This clonotype was recorded a few times. V gene TRBV4-1 combines with J gene TRBJ1-4; TRBD1 matches 10 bases. With 4 bases clipped from V and 5 bases from J, the junction kept 7 bases outside the gene matches. CDR1 is MGHRA, CDR2 YSYEKL, per germline. The CDR3 has 16 amino acids. CDR3 protein: CASSPSPGQGNEKLFF. CDR3 sequence (DNA): TGCGCCAGCAGCCCGTCGCCGGGACAGGGGAATGAAAAACTGTTTTTT.

This clonotype was found a few times. V gene TRBV7-9 combines with J gene TRBJ2-7, with TRBD2 as a possible D gene (6 bases). V lost 5 bases, J lost 3 bases, and 14 bases lay in between. This CDR3 spans 14 amino acids. Germline CDR1 SEHNR, CDR2 FQNEAQ (reference sequence). CDR3 nucleotide sequence: TGTGCCAGCAGCCCGGGACTGGTAGTCTACGAGCAGTACTTC. Its protein product is CASSPGLVVYEQYF.

The chain combines TRBV19 with TRBJ1-1; D is possibly TRBD1 (5 bases). The germline V gene has CDR1 LNHDA and CDR2 SQIVND (reference sequence). The CDR3 totals 16 residues. V gave up 3 bases and J gave up 6 bases, with 20 bases separating them. CDR3 sequence reads: CASSITSPGSVAEAFF. CDR3 sequence (DNA): TGTGCCAGTAGTATTACCTCGCCAGGGAGCGTTGCTGAAGCTTTCTTT.

On this clonotype: Given a much more abundant clone one base away, this may be a read error. The V call is TRBV7-2, the J call TRBJ1-4, with D unresolved. The CDR3 extends over 14 amino acids. Germline CDR1 and CDR2: SGHTA and FQGNSA. The CDR3: CASSPYATSEKLFF. The CDR3 DNA is TGTGCCAGCAGCCCTTATGCCACTAGTGAAAAACTGTTTTTT.

This clonotype has only one observation. The V and J genes are TRBV19 and TRBJ1-5; no definite D call. The CDR3 has 16 residues. Trimming shortened V by 0 bases and J by 3 bases, and 12 bases separated the two germline ends. The germline V gene has CDR1 LNHDA and CDR2 SQIVND (reference sequence). The CDR3 loop reads CASSIEGGRTNQPQHF. For the CDR3, the DNA is TGTGCCAGTAGTATAGAGGGCGGCAGAACCAATCAGCCCCAGCATTTT.

There are a few counts of this clonotype. J is TRBJ1-5 and V is TRBV7-9; a possible D gene is TRBD1 (5 bases). V lost 8 bases to trimming and J lost 2 bases, with 16 bases between them. The CDR3 is made up of 15 amino acids. Germline values: CDR1 SEHNR, CDR2 FQNEAQ (reference sequence). The CDR3 protein is CASGGEGSGNQPQHF. CDR3 DNA sequence: TGTGCCAGCGGGGGTGAGGGGAGCGGCAATCAGCCCCAGCATTTT.

This clonotype appeared many times. V usage is TRBV7-2 and J usage is TRBJ2-7, with 8 bases fitting TRBD2. The germline V gene has CDR1 SGHTA and CDR2 FQGNSA. The CDR3 contains 15 residues. After removal of 3 bases from V and 4 bases from J, the junction contained 8 bases not matched to a gene. This CDR3 reads CASSFGSGSRYEQYF. CDR3 in DNA: TGTGCCAGCAGCTTTGGAAGCGGGAGTCGGTACGAGCAGTACTTC.

Points on this clonotype: This may be a read error: a much more frequent sequence differs by one nucleotide. In this CDR3 the conserved last residue, phenylalanine or tryptophan, is missing, so a read error is likely. The chain employs TRBV4-1 and TRBJ2-7; D is possibly TRBD2 (5 bases). CDR3 size: 17 residues. V shed 2 bases and J shed 0 bases, with 17 bases lying between them. Germline-derived CDR1 and CDR2 are MGHRA and YSYEKL. For the CDR3, the DNA is TGCGCCAGCAGCCAATCTGCTAGCACCTTGAGCTCCTACGAGCAGTACTCC. This translates into CASSQSASTLSSYEQYS.

The sample holds many counts of this clonotype. The chain is built from TRBV19 and TRBJ1-1; maybe TRBD1 (5 bases). V shed 1 base and J shed 0 bases, with 6 bases lying between them. The CDR3 contains 14 residues. Germline values: CDR1 LNHDA, CDR2 SQIVND (reference sequence). As DNA, the CDR3 is TGTGCCAGTAGTATAGGACAGCTGAACACTGAAGCTTTCTTT. Encoded protein: CASSIGQLNTEAFF.

At least ten counts were recorded for this clonotype. This chain links TRBV5-5 with TRBJ1-1; 7 positions agree with TRBD1. Germline V gene sequence: CDR1 SGHKS, CDR2 YYEKEE (reference sequence). V gave up 4 bases and J gave up 4 bases; unmatched junction bases: 16. The CDR3 is made up of 17 amino acids. The CDR3 region has the DNA TGTGCCAGCAGCCCCGAGGGGGCAGGGCGCTTGGGCACTGAAGCTTTCTTT. It is translated as CASSPEGAGRLGTEAFF.

The rearrangement joins TRBV20-1 to TRBJ1-2, with TRBD1 identical over 9 bases. CDR1 and CDR2 (germline): DFQATT, SNEGSKA (reference sequence). V was clipped by 6 bases and J by 4 bases; unmatched bases: 9. The CDR3 length is 14 residues. The CDR3 loop is CSAEFRDRVYGYTF. The CDR3, as DNA: TGCAGTGCCGAGTTCCGGGACAGGGTCTATGGCTACACCTTC.